These 25 T cell receptor beta chains share one sample of origin, sequenced in a study of cytomegalovirus exposure and HLA in healthy donors. The PCR used 60 Vbeta and 13 Jbeta primers. Sequencing was performed with immunoSEQ multiplex PCR; in TCRdb, only in-frame clones are kept and a portion is missing. The sample records 90,000 to 150,000 clones, 74% being singletons. The sequenced sample was PBMCs. The source of these receptors is a human donor in good health.

The chain combines TRBV7-3 with TRBJ2-3; D possibly corresponds to TRBD1 (6 bases). Germline CDR1 reads SGHTA; CDR2 reads FQGTGA. V was cut by 0 bases and J by 11 bases, with 12 bases left in between. The CDR3 totals 13 residues. CDR3 sequence reads: CASSLTETGWQYF. CDR3 in DNA: TGTGCCAGCAGCTTAACCGAGACAGGATGGCAGTATTTT.

This chain connects TRBV30 to TRBJ2-1; D gene unclear. The CDR3 consists of 16 residues. V lost 1 base, J lost 4 bases, and 17 bases lay in between. Looked up from germline, CDR1 is GTSNPN and CDR2 is SVGIG (reference sequence). For the CDR3, the DNA is TGTGCCTGGAGTGCCTCCCTAAAAACGGTTTACAATGAGCAGTTCTTC. This translates into CAWSASLKTVYNEQFF.

This clone has just a few counts. This chain joins TRBV2 and TRBJ1-2; 7 nucleotides align to TRBD1. V was pared by 9 bases and J by 4 bases, with 11 bases of the junction left unmatched. CDR3 length: 14 residues. From germline, CDR1 is SNHLY and CDR2 FYNNEI. The CDR3 reads CARTLGAGGYGYTF. CDR3 DNA: TGTGCCAGGACCCTTGGGGCAGGGGGCTATGGCTACACCTTC.

The chain uses TRBV5-5 and TRBJ2-2, with D uncertain. V was clipped by 0 bases and J by 3 bases, with 9 bases between them. The germline CDR1 and CDR2 sequences are SGHKS and YYEKEE (reference sequence). CDR3 length: 15 amino acids. CDR3 amino acids: CASSLGAADTGELFF. In DNA, the CDR3 is TGTGCCAGCAGCTTGGGGGCCGCAGACACCGGGGAGCTGTTTTTT. Combining the CDR3 with reference TRBV5-5 and TRBJ2-2 gives the whole variable domain DAGVTQSPTHLIKTRGQQVTLRCSPISGHKSVSWYQQVLGQGPQFIFQYYEKEERGRGNFPDRFSARQFPNYSSELNVNALLLGDSALYLCASSLGAADTGELFFGEGSRLTVL.

The rearrangement uses TRBV7-9 and TRBJ1-2; a weak D match, TRBD1 (6 bases). Deletions cut 6 bases from V and 2 bases from J, with 16 bases between. Per germline, CDR1 SEHNR and CDR2 FQNEAQ (reference sequence). This CDR3 has 15 residues. The CDR3 DNA sequence: TGTGCCAGCAGGAGGAGCGGGGGGGCAAACTATGGCTACACCTTC. This encodes CASRRSGGANYGYTF.

The V and J genes are TRBV6-1 and TRBJ2-5, with 12 bases identical to TRBD2. From germline, CDR1 is MNHNS and CDR2 SASEGT. The CDR3 sequence is 14 residues long. With 10 bases clipped from V and 1 base from J, the junction kept 4 bases outside the gene matches. This CDR3 is CAIRLAGVQETQYF. The CDR3 DNA sequence: TGTGCCATTCGACTAGCGGGGGTCCAAGAGACCCAGTACTTC.

The V and J genes are TRBV11-3 and TRBJ1-1; tentative D call: TRBD1 (6 bases). V was shortened by 2 bases and J by 4 bases, with 8 bases between the two germline ends. The germline gives CDR1 SGHNT, CDR2 YENEEA. This CDR3 has 13 residues. CDR3 in amino acids: CASSLSGATEAFF. The DNA of the CDR3 is TGTGCCAGCAGCTTATCAGGGGCCACTGAAGCTTTCTTT.

This chain's CDR3 is CASSYATGTGPNTIYF. In DNA form, the CDR3 reads TGTGCCAGCAGTTACGCCACCGGGACAGGCCCCAACACCATATATTTT. The V call is TRBV6-5, the J call TRBJ1-3, with 8 bases that match TRBD1. After removal of 2 bases from V and 7 bases from J, the junction contained 10 bases not matched to a gene. This CDR3 is 16 amino acids long. Germline assignment: CDR1 MNHEY and CDR2 SVGAGI.

This clone has only a few counts. The V gene is TRBV29-1, the J gene TRBJ2-1; a weak D match, TRBD1 (5 bases). The CDR3 runs to 13 residues. Trimming cost V 6 bases and J 12 bases, with 21 bases left between them. The V gene's germline CDR1 is SQVTM and CDR2 ANQGSEA. The CDR3 is CSVPLKGLFGQFF. The CDR3 bases are TGCAGCGTCCCCCTTAAGGGGTTATTTGGGCAGTTCTTC.

The chain recombines TRBV5-1 with TRBJ1-4; 7 bases are a match to TRBD1. The germline CDR1 and CDR2 sequences are SGHRS and YFSETQ. V dropped 5 bases and J dropped 8; count of bases not matched to a gene: 12. The CDR3 has 15 residues. CDR3 sequence reads: CASRSTGDVWEKLFF. The CDR3 coding sequence is TGCGCCAGCAGGTCTACAGGGGATGTTTGGGAAAAACTGTTTTTT. Filled out from reference TRBV5-1 and TRBJ1-4, the complete variable domain reads KAGVTQTPRYLIKTRGQQVTLSCSPISGHRSVSWYQQTPGQGLQFLFEYFSETQRNKGNFPGRFSGRQFSNSRSEMNVSTLELGDSALYLCASRSTGDVWEKLFFGSGTQLSVL.

This rearrangement joins TRBV29-1 to TRBJ2-4; D gene uncertain. Trimming shortened V by 5 bases and J by 2 bases, and 10 bases separated the two germline ends. Germline assignment: CDR1 SQVTM and CDR2 ANQGSEA. The length of the CDR3 is 13 residues. The DNA of the CDR3 is TGCAGCGTTTTAGAGAAGTCCAAAAACATTCAGTACTTC. It codes for CSVLEKSKNIQYF.

As DNA, the CDR3 is TGTGCCAGCAGCCCGAGACGCGGTAATCAGCCCCAGCATTTT. Its protein product is CASSPRRGNQPQHF. The chain recombines TRBV7-2 with TRBJ1-5, with D hard to call. The germline CDR1 and CDR2 sequences are SGHTA and FQGNSA. The V gene lost 5 bases and the J gene lost 4 bases, with 12 bases spanning the gap. The CDR3 spans 14 residues.

The chain employs TRBV27 and TRBJ2-7; TRBD2 matches 7 bases. V was clipped by 6 bases and J by 0 bases; unmatched bases: 11. This CDR3 is built from 16 residues. CDR1 and CDR2 from the germline V gene are MNHEY and SMNVEV (reference sequence). CDR3 region: CASRKEGTISSYEQYF. The CDR3 DNA reads TGTGCCAGCAGAAAAGAGGGGACTATTAGCTCCTACGAGCAGTACTTC.

V gene TRBV12-5 combines with J gene TRBJ2-2; TRBD2 agrees at 10 bases. This CDR3 is 16 amino acids long. The V and J ends lost 0 bases and 5 bases, in that order; junction bases with no gene match: 3. Per the germline V gene, CDR1 is LGHNT and CDR2 is FRNRAP. CDR3 region: CASGLVAGGRTGELFF. CDR3 DNA: TGTGCTAGTGGTTTGGTAGCGGGGGGGAGGACCGGGGAGCTGTTTTTT. The full variable domain, rest sourced from reference TRBV12-5 and TRBJ2-2, is DARVTQTPRHKVTEMGQEVTMRCQPILGHNTVFWYRQTMMQGLELLAYFRNRAPLDDSGMPKDRFSAEMPDATLATLKIQPSEPRDSAVYFCASGLVAGGRTGELFFGEGSRLTVL.

This rearrangement joins TRBV4-2 to TRBJ1-5; possible D gene TRBD1, 5 bases. The CDR3 is 14 amino acids. The V end was cut by 3 bases, the J end by 6 bases, with 12 bases between. The germline gives CDR1 LGHNA, CDR2 YNFKEQ. CDR3 sequence reads: CASSHSTGGQPQHF. Written as DNA, the CDR3 is TGTGCCAGCAGCCATTCCACCGGGGGTCAGCCCCAGCATTTT.

The genes are TRBV11-2 and TRBJ2-7; D is perhaps TRBD1 (6 bases). In germline, CDR1 is SGHAT, CDR2 FQNNGV. CDR3 size: 16 residues. V was pared by 0 bases and J by 6 bases, with 18 bases between. Here the CDR3 DNA reads TGTGCCAGCAGCTTAGAACAGGGACCTCTCCCCGGCGAGCAGTACTTC. Its protein is CASSLEQGPLPGEQYF. Complete variable domain (other parts from reference TRBV11-2 and TRBJ2-7): EAGVAQSPRYKIIEKRQSVAFWCNPISGHATLYWYQQILGQGPKLLIQFQNNGVVDDSQLPKDRFSAERLKGVDSTLKIQPAKLEDSAVYLCASSLEQGPLPGEQYFGPGTRLTVT.

The V gene is TRBV5-6, the J gene TRBJ1-3; D not certain. Germline V gene data show CDR1 as SGHDT and CDR2 as YYEEEE. V was cut by 2 bases and J by 2 bases, with 11 bases left in between. The CDR3 consists of 15 residues. The CDR3 sequence: CASSFGSLTGNTIYF. The CDR3 DNA reads TGTGCCAGCAGCTTCGGTAGTCTAACTGGAAACACCATATATTTT.

This clone was found once. One end of the junction varies from germline; a read error may be responsible. This rearrangement joins TRBV5-1 to TRBJ1-2, with D unresolved. Looked up from germline, CDR1 is SGHRS and CDR2 is YFSETQ. The CDR3 totals 12 residues. CDR3 in amino acids: CASSSENYGYPF. The CDR3 DNA reads as TGCGCCAGCAGCTCAGAAAACTATGGCTACCCCTTC. Full variable domain (rest looked up from reference TRBV5-1 and TRBJ1-2): KAGVTQTPRYLIKTRGQQVTLSCSPISGHRSVSWYQQTPGQGLQFLFEYFSETQRNKGNFPGRFSGRQFSNSRSEMNVSTLELGDSALYLCASSSENYGYPFGSGTRLTVV.

This chain connects TRBV4-3 to TRBJ2-7; TRBD1 aligns across 8 bases. Trimming took 0 bases from V and 5 from J; bases not matched to a gene: 9. This CDR3 has 16 amino acids. Per the germline V gene, CDR1 is LGHNA and CDR2 is YSLEER. CDR3 nucleotides: TGCGCCAGCAGCCAAGAAAAGGCAGGACAGGGCCACGAGCAGTACTTC. Amino acids: CASSQEKAGQGHEQYF.

The chain joins TRBV7-9 to TRBJ2-5; possibly TRBD2 for D (6 bases). This CDR3 comprises 15 residues. Per the germline V gene, CDR1 is SEHNR and CDR2 is FQNEAQ (reference sequence). Trimming took 4 bases from V and 0 from J, leaving 12 bases between them. The chain's CDR3 is CASSSFGGYQETQYF. For the CDR3, the DNA is TGTGCCAGCAGCTCCTTCGGGGGATACCAAGAGACCCAGTACTTC.

The chain joins TRBV18 to TRBJ2-1; 9 bases align to TRBD2. The CDR3 has 16 amino acids. Germline CDR1 is KGHSH and CDR2 is LQKENI. V dropped 6 bases and J dropped 1; count of bases not matched to a gene: 7. The CDR3 here is CASSFSGSGSYNEQFF. In DNA form, the CDR3 reads TGTGCCAGCTCCTTTAGCGGGAGTGGTTCCTACAATGAGCAGTTCTTC. Together with reference TRBV18 and TRBJ2-1, the CDR3 gives the full variable domain: NAGVMQNPRHLVRRRGQEARLRCSPMKGHSHVYWYRQLPEEGLKFMVYLQKENIIDESGMPKERFSAEFPKEGPSILRIQQVVRGDSAAYFCASSFSGSGSYNEQFFGPGTRLTVL.

This clone was observed a handful of times. This chain uses TRBV6-5 with TRBJ2-3; D ambiguous. This CDR3 has 14 residues. V dropped 5 bases and J dropped 7 bases, with 16 bases sitting between them. The germline gives CDR1 MNHEY, CDR2 SVGAGI. Written as DNA, the CDR3 is TGTGCCAGCAGTGATGGCTGGATCGGGTATACGCAGTATTTT. This codes for CASSDGWIGYTQYF.

The chain combines TRBV19 with TRBJ1-5; 9 bases match TRBD1. CDR1 is LNHDA, CDR2 SQIVND, per germline (reference sequence). With 3 bases clipped from V and 6 bases from J, the junction kept 9 bases outside the gene matches. This CDR3 has 16 residues. CDR3 residues: CASSIWGQGVIQPQHF. CDR3 coding DNA: TGTGCCAGTAGTATCTGGGGACAGGGCGTAATTCAGCCCCAGCATTTT.

The gene calls are TRBV7-2 and TRBJ2-3; D uncertain. V was trimmed by 2 bases and J by 1 base, leaving 10 bases between them. This CDR3 comprises 15 residues. Germline V gives CDR1 SGHTA, CDR2 FQGNSA. CDR3: CASSLSRSGTDTQYF. In DNA, the CDR3 is TGTGCCAGCAGCTTATCTCGGTCTGGCACAGATACGCAGTATTTT.

Turning to this clone: This sample includes further DNA sequences coding for the same CDR3. The chain recombines TRBV28 with TRBJ1-1; 7 nucleotides match TRBD1. CDR3 size: 14 residues. Unmatched junction bases numbered 3, after V lost 5 bases and J lost 0 bases. The V gene's germline CDR1 is MDHEN and CDR2 SYDVKM. CDR3 nucleotide sequence: TGTGCCAGCAGTCTAGGGACAGTGAACACTGAAGCTTTCTTT. Translated: CASSLGTVNTEAFF.